Below, 29 T cell receptor beta chains from the same sample are listed, as sequenced in a study of T cell responses to AZD1222 COVID-19 vaccine. Profiling relied on immunoSEQ multiplex PCR, and the TCRdb table lists in-frame clones only, not all of them. The data hold 140,000 or so clones, with less than 95% observed a single time. The sequences come from peripheral blood, collected 28 days after the second dose of the MenACWY control vaccine. The receptors were gathered from an adult who received the MenACWY meningococcal vaccine as a control.

This chain joins TRBV19 and TRBJ1-1; TRBD1 is a possible D gene (6 bases). The CDR3 spans 15 residues. V lost 6 bases and J lost 5, with 19 bases in between. The germline CDR1 and CDR2 sequences are LNHDA and SQIVND (reference sequence). CDR3 loop: CASRPAQGSGTEAFF. The CDR3 DNA sequence: TGTGCCAGTAGACCTGCTCAGGGGTCTGGAACTGAAGCTTTCTTT.

The rearrangement joins TRBV10-2 to TRBJ2-2, with 7 bases aligning to TRBD2. V gave up 7 bases and J gave up 4 bases; unmatched junction bases: 6. The CDR3 extends over 14 amino acids. The germline V gene encodes CDR1 WSHSY and CDR2 SAAADI. The CDR3 bases are TGCGCCAGCATATCTAGCGGAGCCACCGGGGAGCTGTTTTTT. Its protein product is CASISSGATGELFF.

The rearrangement links TRBV5-1 to TRBJ2-1; the D gene is possibly TRBD1 (7 bases). Germline CDR1 SGHRS, CDR2 YFSETQ. The length of the CDR3 is 17 residues. Trimming removed 2 bases at V and 1 base at J, with 16 bases between. CDR3 region: CASSLIGGTESYNEQFF. CDR3 nucleotide sequence: TGCGCCAGCAGCTTAATCGGCGGGACAGAGTCCTACAATGAGCAGTTCTTC.

This chain links TRBV6-2 or TRBV6-3 with TRBJ2-7; D not resolved. The CDR3 extends over 14 amino acids. Germline loops: CDR1 MNHEY, CDR2 SVGEGT. V was pared by 0 bases and J by 3 bases, with 9 bases between. CDR3: CASSYSSRFYEQYF. CDR3 bases: TGTGCCAGCAGTTACTCGAGCAGGTTCTACGAGCAGTACTTC.

This clone was recorded a few times. The chain is built from TRBV10-1 and TRBJ2-7; 8 bases align to TRBD1. With V trimmed by 2 bases and J by 3 bases, 9 bases remained unmatched. The CDR3 has 16 amino acids. Germline V gene lookup returns CDR1 WNHNN and CDR2 SYGVQD (reference sequence). CDR3 nucleotides: TGCGCCAGCAGTGAGCGATTAGGACAGGGATACTACGAGCAGTACTTC. Amino acids: CASSERLGQGYYEQYF.

This sequence joins TRBV19 and TRBJ2-3; TRBD2 matches at 9 bases. Germline V CDR1 and CDR2: LNHDA, SQIVND (reference sequence). With 1 base clipped from V and 1 base from J, the junction kept 3 bases outside the gene matches. The CDR3 runs to 16 residues. The CDR3 DNA sequence: TGTGCCAGTAGTATAGTGGGCGGGGGGGGCACAGATACGCAGTATTTT. Translating it yields CASSIVGGGGTDTQYF.

The J gene is TRBJ1-5, the V gene TRBV24-1, with a weak D call TRBD1 (6 bases). V dropped 1 base and J dropped 7 bases, with 10 bases sitting between them. CDR3 length: 14 amino acids. CDR1 and CDR2 from the germline V gene are KGHDR and SFDVKD. The CDR3 sequence is CATSDLGGSQPQHF. The DNA of the CDR3 is TGTGCCACCAGTGATTTAGGGGGATCCCAGCCCCAGCATTTT.

V and J are TRBV29-1 and TRBJ2-6; D is uncertain. Trimming removed 3 bases at V and 1 base at J, with 7 bases between. This CDR3 contains 14 residues. The germline V gene has CDR1 SQVTM and CDR2 ANQGSEA. As DNA, the CDR3 is TGCAGCGTTGACTCAGGTTCTGGGGCCAACGTCCTGACTTTC. This gives the protein CSVDSGSGANVLTF.

This rearrangement joins TRBV29-1 to TRBJ2-7; the D is unclear. CDR1 and CDR2 from the germline V gene are SQVTM and ANQGSEA. This CDR3 region has 11 residues. V was trimmed by 6 bases and J by 4 bases, leaving 10 bases between them. The CDR3 sequence: CSVGDLYEQYF. The CDR3 DNA reads as TGCAGCGTCGGCGATCTATACGAGCAGTACTTC.

In its sample, this clone was seen once. The chain recombines TRBV5-1 with TRBJ1-6, with 8 bases matching TRBD1. This CDR3 comprises 14 residues. The V segment lost 4 bases and the J segment 7 bases; nucleotides outside the gene matches: 4. The germline V gene has CDR1 SGHRS and CDR2 YFSETQ. Here the CDR3 DNA reads TGCGCCAGCAGCCGGGACAGGACGAATTCACCCCTCCACTTT. It translates to CASSRDRTNSPLHF.

This chain uses TRBV4-3 with TRBJ1-3, with TRBD1 matching over 8 bases. Germline CDR1 is LGHNA and CDR2 is YSLEER. V lost 4 bases to trimming and J lost 4 bases; unmatched junction nucleotides: 12. The CDR3 runs to 17 residues. The CDR3 loop reads CASSRDTQGAAGNTIYF. Written as DNA, the CDR3 is TGCGCCAGCAGCCGGGATACTCAGGGGGCTGCCGGAAACACCATATATTTT.

This rearrangement joins TRBV19 to TRBJ1-6, with no clear D. Deletions cut 3 bases from V and 12 bases from J, with 15 bases between. Germline V gene sequence: CDR1 LNHDA, CDR2 SQIVND (reference sequence). This CDR3 spans 14 amino acids. The CDR3 region has the DNA TGTGCCAGTAGTATTTCAGTGACGACCCAACCCCTCCACTTT. Its translation is CASSISVTTQPLHF.

The gene calls are TRBV18 and TRBJ1-5; TRBD1 is a possible D gene (6 bases). From germline, CDR1 is KGHSH and CDR2 LQKENI. This CDR3 region has 14 residues. V gave up 3 bases and J gave up 5 bases, with 11 bases separating them. In DNA form, the CDR3 reads TGTGCCAGCTCACCTAAGTCAGGGGATCAGCCCCAGCATTTT. This gives the protein CASSPKSGDQPQHF. Full variable domain (rest looked up from reference TRBV18 and TRBJ1-5): NAGVMQNPRHLVRRRGQEARLRCSPMKGHSHVYWYRQLPEEGLKFMVYLQKENIIDESGMPKERFSAEFPKEGPSILRIQQVVRGDSAAYFCASSPKSGDQPQHFGDGTRLSIL.

V is TRBV28 and J is TRBJ1-5, with TRBD1 matching over 10 bases. With V trimmed by 10 bases and J by 9 bases, 12 bases remained unmatched. CDR1 and CDR2 (germline): MDHEN, SYDVKM. The CDR3 runs 14 residues. The CDR3 loop reads CATYGDRGVLPQHF. CDR3 DNA: TGTGCCACATACGGGGACAGGGGTGTTTTGCCCCAGCATTTT. Combining the CDR3 with reference TRBV28 and TRBJ1-5 gives the whole variable domain DVKVTQSSRYLVKRTGEKVFLECVQDMDHENMFWYRQDPGLGLRLIYFSYDVKMKEKGDIPEGYSVSREKKERFSLILESASTNQTSMYLCATYGDRGVLPQHFGDGTRLSIL.

The chain uses TRBV19 and TRBJ1-2; tentatively, D is TRBD1 (5 bases). V was cut by 3 bases and J by 7 bases, with 9 bases left in between. This CDR3 has 12 residues. The germline gives CDR1 LNHDA, CDR2 SQIVND (reference sequence). The CDR3 is CASSITGTGYTF. Here the CDR3 DNA reads TGTGCCAGTAGTATCACCGGGACTGGCTACACCTTC.

Remarks on this clone: This same CDR3 is encoded by further DNA sequences in the sample. The chain has TRBV5-1 and TRBJ1-1; no reliable D call. This CDR3 spans 14 amino acids. V shed 0 bases and J shed 0 bases, with 6 bases lying between them. Germline CDR1 and CDR2: SGHRS and YFSETQ. CDR3 residues: CASSLGQMNTEAFF. The CDR3 DNA is TGCGCCAGCAGCTTGGGGCAAATGAACACTGAAGCTTTCTTT.

In DNA form, the CDR3 reads TGTGCCAGCAGTGACCCGACTAGCGGGTCCCACGAGCAGTACTTC. This gives the protein CASSDPTSGSHEQYF. This sequence joins TRBV2 and TRBJ2-7; TRBD2 agrees at 10 bases. The J segment lost 5 bases and the V segment lost 3 bases, leaving 7 bases of the junction unmatched. Looked up from germline, CDR1 is SNHLY and CDR2 is FYNNEI. There are 15 residues in the CDR3.

The chain couples TRBV27 to TRBJ1-2; TRBD1 might be the D (6 bases). Germline V gives CDR1 MNHEY, CDR2 SMNVEV (reference sequence). Trimming removed 6 bases at V and 2 bases at J, with 22 bases between. The CDR3 consists of 17 residues. CDR3 DNA sequence: TGTGCCAGCAGATCCATGGGGGCAGGGGATTTGAACTATGGCTACACCTTC. This sequence encodes CASRSMGAGDLNYGYTF.

The rearrangement links TRBV5-5 to TRBJ2-7, with 13 bases identical to TRBD2. In germline, CDR1 is SGHKS, CDR2 YYEKEE (reference sequence). Trimming removed 3 bases from V and 10 bases from J; junction bases left unmatched: 7. This CDR3 is built from 14 residues. The CDR3 spells CASSSIGLAGVQYF. In DNA, the CDR3 is TGTGCCAGCAGCTCCATCGGACTAGCGGGAGTACAGTACTTC.

CDR3 bases: TGTGCCACCAGTGATCCCCACCACGGACAGGGTTTGGAGACCCAGTACTTC. Its protein is CATSDPHHGQGLETQYF. The V gene is TRBV24-1, the J gene TRBJ2-5, with 8 nucleotides matching TRBD1. V shed 3 bases, J shed 5 bases, and the junction held 13 bases outside the gene matches. In germline, CDR1 is KGHDR, CDR2 SFDVKD. CDR3 length equals 17 residues.

Only one count was recorded for this clone. This rearrangement joins TRBV6-4 to TRBJ2-2; no firm D call. This CDR3 has 13 residues. Germline V lookup: CDR1 MRHNA, CDR2 SNTAGT. Trimming removed 4 bases from V and 3 bases from J, with 6 bases in between. The CDR3 nucleotides are TGTGCCAGCAGTGGTAGAGACACCGGGGAGCTGTTTTTT. Protein sequence: CASSGRDTGELFF.

The V call is TRBV7-2, the J call TRBJ1-4; D is possibly TRBD1 (5 bases). Trimming stripped 6 bases from V and 7 bases from J, with 18 bases between. The CDR3 extends over 15 amino acids. CDR1 and CDR2 (germline): SGHTA, FQGNSA. The CDR3 loop reads CASRKRRGMGEKLFF. DNA for the CDR3: TGTGCCAGCAGAAAACGGAGGGGAATGGGTGAAAAACTGTTTTTT.

The rearrangement uses TRBV5-8 and TRBJ2-5, with 11 bases identical to TRBD2. The trim removed 4 bases at V and 8 bases at J, leaving 13 bases unmatched. This CDR3 has 16 amino acids. The V gene's germline CDR1 is SGHTS and CDR2 YDEGEE. This CDR3 is CASSLQEGLAVVTQYF. The CDR3 bases are TGTGCCAGCAGCCTACAGGAGGGACTAGCGGTCGTAACCCAGTACTTC.

With regard to this clone: This same CDR3 is encoded by further DNA sequences in the sample. The chain links TRBV19 to TRBJ1-1; unclear D gene. In germline, CDR1 is LNHDA, CDR2 SQIVND (reference sequence). This CDR3 has 15 amino acids. V lost 1 base and J 1 base, leaving 10 bases between the germline ends. As DNA, the CDR3 is TGTGCCAGTAGTATAGGCCGTGTTGGGAACACTGAAGCTTTCTTT. It yields the protein CASSIGRVGNTEAFF.

The V and J genes are TRBV6-1 and TRBJ2-1; 7 bases are a match to TRBD1. The CDR3 is 15 amino acids. V lost 1 base and J lost 2; bases outside the gene matches: 2. Germline loops: CDR1 MNHNS, CDR2 SASEGT. CDR3 protein: CASSEGQGAYNEQFF. The CDR3 region has the DNA TGTGCCAGCAGTGAAGGCCAGGGGGCCTACAATGAGCAGTTCTTC.

The chain is built from TRBV5-6 and TRBJ2-7; 8 bases agree with TRBD1. The CDR3 has 16 amino acids. Per germline, CDR1 SGHDT and CDR2 YYEEEE. The V and J ends lost 6 bases and 2 bases, in that order; junction bases with no gene match: 13. As DNA, the CDR3 is TGTGCCAGCACCGAGGGTGGCAGGGGGCCCACCTACGAGCAGTACTTC. Protein sequence: CASTEGGRGPTYEQYF.

The V gene is TRBV27, the J gene TRBJ2-3; D is ambiguous. The germline V and J ends were trimmed by 2 bases and 2 bases, with 8 bases remaining between them. The CDR3 extends over 14 amino acids. Germline V gene data show CDR1 as MNHEY and CDR2 as SMNVEV (reference sequence). The CDR3 loop is CASSLALHTDTQYF. The CDR3 bases are TGTGCCAGCAGTTTAGCTCTACACACAGATACGCAGTATTTT.

This chain links TRBV6-1 with TRBJ1-2; the D is unclear. Trimming took off 3 bases at V and 7 bases at J, with 12 bases between the two ends. From germline, CDR1 is MNHNS and CDR2 SASEGT. The CDR3 is 13 residues long. The CDR3: CASSDTSGRGYTF. CDR3 nucleotides: TGTGCCAGCAGTGACACCTCCGGACGTGGCTACACCTTC.

This chain links TRBV5-1 with TRBJ1-2, with 8 positions matching TRBD1. The CDR3 is 16 amino acids. With 0 bases clipped from V and 7 bases from J, the junction kept 11 bases outside the gene matches. Germline CDR1 is SGHRS and CDR2 is YFSETQ. CDR3 DNA sequence: TGCGCCAGCAGCTTGGCCGCGTCAGGGGGCGGTTTTGGCTACACCTTC. Amino acid sequence: CASSLAASGGGFGYTF. Combining the CDR3 with reference TRBV5-1 and TRBJ1-2 gives the whole variable domain KAGVTQTPRYLIKTRGQQVTLSCSPISGHRSVSWYQQTPGQGLQFLFEYFSETQRNKGNFPGRFSGRQFSNSRSEMNVSTLELGDSALYLCASSLAASGGGFGYTFGSGTRLTVV.